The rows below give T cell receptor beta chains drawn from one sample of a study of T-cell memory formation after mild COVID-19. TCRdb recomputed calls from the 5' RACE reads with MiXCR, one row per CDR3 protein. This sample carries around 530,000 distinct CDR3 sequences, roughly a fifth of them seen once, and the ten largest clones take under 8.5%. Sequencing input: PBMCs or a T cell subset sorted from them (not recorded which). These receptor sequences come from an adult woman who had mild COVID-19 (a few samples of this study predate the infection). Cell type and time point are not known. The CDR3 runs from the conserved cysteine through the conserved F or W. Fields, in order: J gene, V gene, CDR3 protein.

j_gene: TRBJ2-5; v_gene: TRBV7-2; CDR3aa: CASSRTTSGYETQYF
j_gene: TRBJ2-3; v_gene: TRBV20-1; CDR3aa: CSGLAGGKADTQYF
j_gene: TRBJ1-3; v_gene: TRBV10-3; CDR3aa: CAISEGRDGNTIYF
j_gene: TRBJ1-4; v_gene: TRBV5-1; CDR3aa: CASSSQGANEKLFF
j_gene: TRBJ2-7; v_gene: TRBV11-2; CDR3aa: CASSEGQGNEQYF
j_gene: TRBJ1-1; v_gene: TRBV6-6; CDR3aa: CASSYLTGTEAFF
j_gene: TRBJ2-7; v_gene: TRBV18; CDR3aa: CASSPPGTDVLYEQYF
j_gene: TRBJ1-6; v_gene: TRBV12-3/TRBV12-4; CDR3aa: CASTIGGPGVPLHF
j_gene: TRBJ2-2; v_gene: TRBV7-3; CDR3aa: CASSPSGAGGELFF
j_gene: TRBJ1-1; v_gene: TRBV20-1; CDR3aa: CSARPGTVEAFF
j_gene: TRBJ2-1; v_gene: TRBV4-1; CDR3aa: CASSPLTTDWTGLNEQFF
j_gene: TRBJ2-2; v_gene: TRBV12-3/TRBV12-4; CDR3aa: CASSSPSRNTGELFF
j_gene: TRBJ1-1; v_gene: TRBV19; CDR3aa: CASSIGMGQGMNTEAFF
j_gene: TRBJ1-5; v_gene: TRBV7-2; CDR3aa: CASTPGGTIQPQHF
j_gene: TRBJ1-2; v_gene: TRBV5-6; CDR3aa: CASSKAPKGYTF
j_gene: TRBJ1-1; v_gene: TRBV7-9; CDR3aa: CASTPPRQGDTEAFF
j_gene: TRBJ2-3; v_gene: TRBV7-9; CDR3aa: CASRPPWTADTDTQYF
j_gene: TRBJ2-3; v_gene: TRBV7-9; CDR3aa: CASSFLAGGPDTQYF
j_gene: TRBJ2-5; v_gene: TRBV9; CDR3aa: CASSKGFQETQYF
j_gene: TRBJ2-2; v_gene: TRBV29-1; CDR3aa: CSVGRGTSTGELFF
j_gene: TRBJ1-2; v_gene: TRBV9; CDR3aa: CASSVGGTPLVGYTF
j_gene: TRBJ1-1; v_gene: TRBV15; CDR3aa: CATAPRVRTEAFF
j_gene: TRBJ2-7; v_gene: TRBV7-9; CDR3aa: CASSVGTSGRRPPIYEQYF
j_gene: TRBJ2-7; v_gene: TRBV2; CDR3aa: CASCLARSSYEQYF
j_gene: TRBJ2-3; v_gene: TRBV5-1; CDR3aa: CASSRGHDEISTDTQYF
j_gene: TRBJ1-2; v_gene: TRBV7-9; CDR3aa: CASSLPGGANGYTF
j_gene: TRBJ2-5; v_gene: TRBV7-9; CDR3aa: CASSRTVGAETQYF
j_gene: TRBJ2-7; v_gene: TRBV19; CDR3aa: CASSILGGYEQYF
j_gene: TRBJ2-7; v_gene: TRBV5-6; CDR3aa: CASSLESGSRYEQYF